A single sample gave rise to the 17 T cell receptor beta chains below, sequenced in a study of tumor and adjacent non-tumor tissue in lung cancer. Three rounds of nested PCR, following a modified ARM-PCR protocol, produced the TCRbeta library. MiXCR, run by TCRdb on the multiplex PCR reads, gives a single entry per CDR3 protein. The table records about 200,000 distinct CDR3 sequences, about 71% of them present only once. This sample's RNA came from whole unsorted tissue. The sample was lung tumor tissue. The receptors originated from a man between 60 and 70 years old with non-small cell lung cancer.

This clonotype was observed a few times. V gene TRBV30 combines with J gene TRBJ1-1, with 7 positions matching TRBD1. The CDR3 runs 16 residues. V shed 7 bases, J shed 2 bases, and the junction held 16 bases outside the gene matches. Looked up from germline, CDR1 is GTSNPN and CDR2 is SVGIG (reference sequence). The CDR3: CASMGQLGLDNTEAFF. The CDR3, as DNA: TGTGCCTCGATGGGACAGCTCGGTTTGGACAACACTGAAGCTTTCTTT.

On this clonotype itself: A read error is possible here, since a much larger clone lies one base away. The chain is built from TRBV20-1 and TRBJ2-7; perhaps TRBD2 as D (6 bases). The CDR3 spans 15 residues. The germline V gene encodes CDR1 DFQATT and CDR2 SNEGSKA (reference sequence). For the CDR3, the DNA is TGCAGTGCTAGAAGACGGACTACTAGCTCCTGCGAGCAGTACTTC. It codes for CSARRRTTSSCEQYF.

Points on this clonotype: The junction and the germline gene differ at one end; a read error may be behind it. The chain has TRBV20-1 and TRBJ2-7; 10 nucleotides agree with TRBD1. This CDR3 region has 15 residues. Germline V gene sequence: CDR1 DFQATT, CDR2 SNEGSKA (reference sequence). CDR3 sequence (DNA): TGTAGTGCTAGACAGGGGGCCCTAACCTCCTACGAGCAGTGCTTC. This translates into CSARQGALTSYEQCF.

About this clonotype itself: The junction departs from germline at one end; a sequencing error may be responsible. The chain joins TRBV12-3 or TRBV12-4 to TRBJ2-3; 7 nucleotides align to TRBD2. The CDR3 is 15 amino acids. The CDR3 nucleotides read TGTGCCAACAGTGGGACGGGGGGTAGCACAGATATGCAGTATTTT. Protein sequence: CANSGTGGSTDMQYF.

A word on this clonotype: An end of the junction does not agree with germline; a read error may underlie this. V gene TRBV11-3 combines with J gene TRBJ1-1; D is unresolved. In germline, CDR1 is SGHNT, CDR2 YENEEA. This CDR3 has 13 amino acids. In DNA form, the CDR3 reads TGTGCCAGCAGCTTACCAACCATCACTGAAGCCTTCTTT. Its translation is CASSLPTITEAFF.

Note on this clonotype: At one end the junction does not follow the germline gene, possibly because of a read error. The chain is built from TRBV6-1 and TRBJ1-5; 8 bases map to TRBD1. The CDR3 is made up of 15 amino acids. Germline CDR1 is MNHNS and CDR2 is SASEGT. DNA for the CDR3: TGTACCAGCAGTGAAATGGCAGGGGGCTATCAGCCCCAGCATTTT. The encoded protein is CTSSEMAGGYQPQHF.

The gene calls are TRBV5-1 and TRBJ1-1; the match to TRBD1 covers 7 bases. From germline, CDR1 is SGHRS and CDR2 YFSETQ. With 3 bases clipped from V and 5 bases from J, the junction kept 16 bases outside the gene matches. This CDR3 comprises 17 residues. The CDR3 is CASSSGQGGSVPTEAFF. The CDR3 coding sequence is TGCGCCAGCAGCTCGGGCCAGGGGGGGAGTGTGCCGACTGAAGCTTTCTTT.

About this clonotype: The junction departs from the called germline gene at one end, perhaps through a read error. The V and J genes are TRBV11-2 and TRBJ2-1; D unresolved. The CDR3 consists of 11 residues. Germline CDR1 and CDR2: SGHAT and FQNNGV. The CDR3, as DNA: TGTGACAGCAGCCCTGGGGATGAGCAGTTCTTC. This encodes CDSSPGDEQFF.

The genes are TRBV5-4 and TRBJ1-2; tentatively, D is TRBD1 (5 bases). This CDR3 has 17 amino acids. Trimming took 0 bases from V and 0 from J, leaving 15 bases between them. The germline V gene has CDR1 SGHNT and CDR2 YYREEE (reference sequence). CDR3 in DNA: TGTGCCAGCAGCTTGGGGGGGGAGGGCCAAGCTAACTATGGCTACACCTTC. Translated, it gives CASSLGGEGQANYGYTF.

The sample holds one count of this clonotype. The CDR3 DNA reads TGCAGTACTCCATACCGAGACAGGGGTGATGAAAAACTGTTTTTT. This codes for CSTPYRDRGDEKLFF. The chain has TRBV20-1 and TRBJ1-4; 8 bases agree with TRBD1. The trim removed 8 bases at V and 6 bases at J, leaving 14 bases unmatched. The germline gives CDR1 DFQATT, CDR2 SNEGSKA (reference sequence). The CDR3 spans 15 residues.

Turning to this clonotype: Relative to the germline gene, one junction end is altered; a read error may explain this. The rearrangement uses TRBV11-2 and TRBJ2-1; D ambiguous. The CDR3 is 13 amino acids. Germline V CDR1 and CDR2: SGHAT, FQNNGV. CDR3 amino acids: CAISSVLYNEQFF. The CDR3 region has the DNA TGTGCCATCAGCTCTGTATTATACAATGAGCAGTTCTTC.

The count of this clonotype is one. Possible read error: a much larger clone is one base away. V and J are TRBV6-1 and TRBJ2-5; TRBD2 agrees at 11 bases. Germline CDR1 MNHNS, CDR2 SASEGT. CDR3 size: 15 residues. The CDR3 region is CVSSEQTSGGKTQYF. In DNA form, the CDR3 reads TGTGTCAGCAGTGAACAAACTAGCGGGGGTAAGACCCAGTACTTC.

The chain recombines TRBV11-2 with TRBJ2-5; 7 bases match TRBD2. The CDR3 has 15 amino acids. V was clipped by 6 bases and J by 9 bases; unmatched bases: 16. Per germline, CDR1 SGHAT and CDR2 FQNNGV. This CDR3 reads CASSPISGTAGAQYF. The CDR3 DNA sequence: TGTGCCAGCAGTCCTATCTCCGGGACCGCGGGGGCCCAGTACTTC.

There are many counts of this clonotype. The V call is TRBV5-4, the J call TRBJ2-1; the D call may be TRBD1 or TRBD2 (5 bases each). CDR1 is SGHNT and CDR2 is YYREEE in the germline V gene (reference sequence). Trimming took 1 base from V and 2 from J, leaving 13 bases between them. The CDR3 loop spans 16 amino acids. The DNA of the CDR3 is TGTGCCAGCAGCTTGTTAGGGACCTCCCCCTACAATGAGCAGTTCTTC. Encoded protein: CASSLLGTSPYNEQFF.

The chain joins TRBV6-2 or TRBV6-3 to TRBJ1-5; D remains ambiguous. CDR1 is MNHEY and CDR2 is SVGEGT in the germline V gene. Trimming shortened V by 4 bases and J by 6 bases, and 7 bases separated the two germline ends. This CDR3 is built from 12 residues. CDR3 in amino acids: CASSFQVQPQHF. The CDR3 DNA reads as TGTGCCAGCAGTTTCCAGGTTCAGCCCCAGCATTTT.

This clonotype was observed at least ten times. The rearrangement joins TRBV29-1 to TRBJ1-6, with 9 bases that match TRBD1. This CDR3 comprises 13 residues. In germline, CDR1 is SQVTM, CDR2 ANQGSEA. J gave up 14 bases and V 5 bases, and 10 bases lay outside the gene matches. CDR3 region: CSVQGPGQGSLHF. The CDR3 bases are TGCAGCGTTCAAGGGCCGGGACAGGGATCCCTCCACTTT.

The V and J genes are TRBV5-1 and TRBJ2-3; TRBD2 matches 9 bases. V lost 0 bases and J lost 0; bases outside the gene matches: 8. The CDR3 runs to 18 residues. Germline V gene data show CDR1 as SGHRS and CDR2 as YFSETQ. The chain's CDR3 is CASSLAAGGPGSTDTQYF. The CDR3 DNA is TGCGCCAGCAGCTTGGCAGCGGGAGGCCCCGGAAGCACAGATACGCAGTATTTT.